These 27 T cell receptor beta chains share one sample of origin, sequenced in a study of identical twins. In TCRdb, the 5' RACE reads were re-called with MiXCR into one record per CDR3 protein. This table holds 150,000 or so distinct CDR3 sequences, around 3.6% found once. Material for sequencing was memory T cells sorted from blood. The receptors were sampled from a man younger than 35 in good health.

This clonotype was observed many times. The chain uses TRBV5-4 and TRBJ2-1; 8 bases are a match to TRBD2. CDR3 length equals 14 residues. From germline, CDR1 is SGHNT and CDR2 YYREEE (reference sequence). The J segment lost 3 bases and the V segment lost 4 bases, leaving 3 bases of the junction unmatched. CDR3 in DNA: TGTGCCAGCAGCATGGGACTAGACTACAATGAGCAGTTCTTC. This gives the protein CASSMGLDYNEQFF. Combining the CDR3 with reference TRBV5-4 and TRBJ2-1 gives the whole variable domain ETGVTQSPTHLIKTRGQQVTLRCSSQSGHNTVSWYQQALGQGPQFIFQYYREEENGRGNFPPRFSGLQFPNYSSELNVNALELDDSALYLCASSMGLDYNEQFFGPGTRLTVL.

Ten or more counts support this clonotype. This rearrangement joins TRBV12-3 or TRBV12-4 to TRBJ1-1, with D perhaps TRBD1 (5 bases). The CDR3 loop spans 14 amino acids. V lost 7 bases and J lost 1, with 13 bases in between. CDR3 region: CASTGNTGNTEAFF. As DNA, the CDR3 is TGTGCCAGCACCGGAAACACAGGGAACACTGAAGCTTTCTTT.

This clonotype was recorded many times. The chain has TRBV29-1 and TRBJ2-7; D is possibly TRBD2 (6 bases). This CDR3 spans 12 amino acids. V was pared by 6 bases and J by 1 base, with 10 bases between. CDR1 and CDR2 from the germline V gene are SQVTM and ANQGSEA. The CDR3 spells CSVEGLSYEQYF. In DNA, the CDR3 is TGCAGCGTGGAGGGACTTTCCTACGAGCAGTACTTC.

Ten or more counts support this clonotype. This chain links TRBV12-3 or TRBV12-4 with TRBJ2-2, with 7 bases lining up with TRBD1. V trimming: 7 bases; J trimming: 1 base; junction bases outside the gene matches: 3. The CDR3 contains 14 residues. The CDR3: CASTGGLNTGELFF. Written as DNA, the CDR3 is TGTGCCAGCACAGGGGGTCTGAACACCGGGGAGCTGTTTTTT.

In this sample, this clonotype turned up many times. This rearrangement joins TRBV2 to TRBJ2-1; tentative D call: TRBD1 (5 bases). V was clipped by 7 bases and J by 8 bases, with 15 bases between them. Germline CDR1 SNHLY, CDR2 FYNNEI. The CDR3 length is 13 residues. The CDR3 region has the DNA TGTGCCAGCACTCCTCAGGGCCCCCATGAGCAGTTCTTC. Amino acid sequence: CASTPQGPHEQFF.

This clonotype came up many times. The chain recombines TRBV4-2 with TRBJ1-1; D not certain. The V and J ends lost 3 bases and 7 bases respectively, with 12 bases between them. Germline V CDR1 and CDR2: LGHNA, YNFKEQ. CDR3 length equals 13 residues. The CDR3 bases are TGTGCCAGCAGCCAGGGCGTTACAATTGAAGCTTTCTTT. It is translated as CASSQGVTIEAFF.

At least ten counts were recorded for this clonotype. Mismatch with germline at one junction end may stem from a read error. The chain joins TRBV18 to TRBJ2-3, with 7 bases matching TRBD1. The CDR3 has 14 amino acids. Germline V gene lookup returns CDR1 KGHSH and CDR2 LQKENI. This CDR3 is CASSPQGSTDTQYF. CDR3 DNA: TGCGCCAGCAGCCCACAGGGGAGCACAGATACGCAGTATTTT.

At least ten counts were recorded for this clonotype. The chain has TRBV20-1 and TRBJ2-2; unclear D gene. Trimming removed 4 bases at V and 6 bases at J, with 9 bases between. CDR1 and CDR2 (germline): DFQATT, SNEGSKA (reference sequence). This CDR3 contains 12 residues. In DNA, the CDR3 is TGCAGTGCTACCCAAGAATCCGGGGAGCTGTTTTTT. Protein product: CSATQESGELFF.

The sample holds many counts of this clonotype. The chain is built from TRBV9 and TRBJ2-5, with no clear D. The length of the CDR3 is 14 residues. Trimming left V 0 bases short and J 2 bases short, with 8 bases between. Germline loops: CDR1 SGDLS, CDR2 YYNGEE. The CDR3 loop reads CASSVGTVQETQYF. DNA of the CDR3: TGTGCCAGCAGCGTAGGAACAGTTCAAGAGACCCAGTACTTC.

This clonotype was counted at least ten times. The V gene is TRBV12-3 or TRBV12-4, the J gene TRBJ1-1, with a tentative D call TRBD1 (5 bases). V lost 6 bases and J 5 bases, leaving 13 bases between the germline ends. This CDR3 spans 13 amino acids. This chain's CDR3 is CASSLFGGTEAFF. Written as DNA, the CDR3 is TGTGCCAGCAGCCTCTTTGGGGGGACTGAAGCTTTCTTT.

This clonotype was detected many times. The chain links TRBV29-1 to TRBJ2-3, with 8 bases aligning to TRBD2. Germline CDR1 SQVTM, CDR2 ANQGSEA. The CDR3 is 14 residues long. V lost 4 bases, J lost 0 bases, and 3 bases stayed unmatched. CDR3: CSVGSSGSTDTQYF. The CDR3 coding sequence is TGCAGCGTTGGCTCTAGCGGGAGCACAGATACGCAGTATTTT.

This clonotype was found a few times. This chain links TRBV30 with TRBJ2-5; D is ambiguous. Per the germline V gene, CDR1 is GTSNPN and CDR2 is SVGIG (reference sequence). V lost 0 bases and J 5 bases, leaving 16 bases between the germline ends. The CDR3 contains 15 residues. The CDR3 region has the DNA TGTGCCTGGAGTGTCTTTGAGTATGGGTTGGAGACCCAGTACTTC. It codes for CAWSVFEYGLETQYF.

This clonotype was detected ten times or more. The rearrangement links TRBV11-2 to TRBJ2-1, with D maybe TRBD2 (6 bases). V gave up 5 bases and J gave up 15 bases, with 14 bases separating them. The CDR3 extends over 11 amino acids. From germline, CDR1 is SGHAT and CDR2 FQNNGV. CDR3 nucleotide sequence: TGTGCCAGCAGCCCACGGGGGTCCCCGTTCTTC. Protein: CASSPRGSPFF.

This clonotype was picked up many times. This chain connects TRBV21-1 to TRBJ2-1; TRBD1, the D gene given by the table, was not confirmed from the DNA. TRBV21-1 constitutes a pseudogene. The CDR3 totals 12 residues. CDR3 residues: CASNLDRNEQFF. The DNA of the CDR3 is TGTGCCAGCAACCTGGACAGGAATGAGCAGTTCTTC.

This clonotype came up a few times. The chain employs TRBV6-1 and TRBJ2-3; 11 positions agree with TRBD1. CDR1 is MNHNS and CDR2 is SASEGT in the germline V gene. V trimming: 3 bases; J trimming: 2 bases; junction bases outside the gene matches: 10. The CDR3 runs to 18 residues. The CDR3 reads CASSDGTGGWGNTDTQYF. Here the CDR3 DNA reads TGTGCCAGCAGTGACGGGACAGGGGGTTGGGGAAACACAGATACGCAGTATTTT.

This clonotype was counted at least ten times. The gene calls are TRBV4-2 and TRBJ2-7; 11 bases align to TRBD1. Germline V lookup: CDR1 LGHNA, CDR2 YNFKEQ. CDR3 size: 17 residues. V trimming: 3 bases; J trimming: 5 bases; junction bases outside the gene matches: 12. The CDR3 region has the DNA TGTGCCAGCAGCCATTTACCGGAGGACAGGGGGCTCGACGAGCAGTACTTC. Translation gives CASSHLPEDRGLDEQYF.

This clonotype was recorded many times. This chain joins TRBV7-8 and TRBJ1-6; D possibly corresponds to TRBD1 (5 bases). Germline V gives CDR1 SGHVS, CDR2 FQNEAQ. Trimming took 1 base from V and 9 from J, leaving 16 bases between them. The CDR3 is made up of 16 amino acids. The CDR3 is CASSLDLGTRGSPLHF. The CDR3 bases are TGTGCCAGCAGCTTAGATCTAGGGACCCGGGGTTCACCCCTCCACTTT.

This clonotype was observed at least ten times. The chain employs TRBV20-1 and TRBJ1-2, with no clear D. Looked up from germline, CDR1 is DFQATT and CDR2 is SNEGSKA (reference sequence). Deletions cut 0 bases from V and 5 bases from J, with 13 bases between. The CDR3 runs to 14 residues. CDR3 nucleotide sequence: TGCAGTGCTAGAGATCTTAGCACAGAGTATGGCTACACCTTC. This translates into CSARDLSTEYGYTF.

This clonotype was detected many times. V gene TRBV5-1 combines with J gene TRBJ2-1, with 10 bases matching TRBD2. Trimming removed 0 bases from V and 2 bases from J; junction bases left unmatched: 17. In germline, CDR1 is SGHRS, CDR2 YFSETQ. The CDR3 runs to 21 residues. As DNA, the CDR3 is TGCGCCAGCAGCTTGGCAACTGGAAGGCTAGCGGGAGAAAGAGCCTACAATGAGCAGTTCTTC. Translated, it gives CASSLATGRLAGERAYNEQFF.

This clonotype was detected ten times or more. The chain employs TRBV6-4 and TRBJ2-1; the D gene is possibly TRBD2 (6 bases). CDR3 length: 15 residues. V shed 5 bases and J shed 5 bases, with 16 bases lying between them. CDR1 and CDR2 from the germline V gene are MRHNA and SNTAGT. The CDR3 spells CASSPRWEAHNEQFF. The DNA of the CDR3 is TGTGCCAGCAGTCCGAGGTGGGAGGCCCACAATGAGCAGTTCTTC.

This clonotype was counted at least ten times. CDR3 nucleotide sequence: TGTGCCATCACCCAAGCGGCTAGCACAGATACGCAGTATTTT. Encoded protein: CAITQAASTDTQYF. The rearrangement links TRBV10-3 to TRBJ2-3; the D gene is possibly TRBD2 (5 bases). Germline-derived CDR1 and CDR2 are ENHRY and SYGVKD. There are 14 residues in the CDR3. Trimming took 7 bases from V and 0 from J, leaving 11 bases between them.

This clonotype was detected ten times or more. V gene TRBV12-3 or TRBV12-4 combines with J gene TRBJ2-3; D perhaps matches TRBD2 (6 bases). The V and J ends lost 3 bases and 4 bases respectively, with 11 bases between them. CDR3 length: 14 amino acids. The CDR3 is CASSFARRADTQYF. In nucleotides, the CDR3 is TGTGCCAGCAGTTTTGCTCGGAGGGCAGATACGCAGTATTTT.

The sample holds many counts of this clonotype. This rearrangement joins TRBV5-4 to TRBJ2-3, with D uncertain. The CDR3 has 15 amino acids. Germline V gene lookup returns CDR1 SGHNT and CDR2 YYREEE (reference sequence). Deletions cut 0 bases from V and 0 bases from J, with 8 bases between. The CDR3 sequence: CASSLVALSTDTQYF. The CDR3 DNA sequence: TGTGCCAGCAGCTTGGTGGCCCTGAGCACAGATACGCAGTATTTT.

This clonotype was detected many times. J is TRBJ1-3 and V is TRBV27; unclear D gene. The germline V gene encodes CDR1 MNHEY and CDR2 SMNVEV (reference sequence). CDR3 length: 15 amino acids. V was trimmed by 4 bases and J by 2 bases, leaving 12 bases between them. The CDR3 reads CASSSGIPAGNTIYF. The CDR3 bases are TGTGCCAGCAGTTCCGGGATCCCGGCTGGAAACACCATATATTTT.

For this clonotype: A much larger clone lies a single base off, so this may be a read error. The rearrangement uses TRBV6-1 and TRBJ2-1; D possibly corresponds to TRBD1 (6 bases). CDR3 length: 10 amino acids. Germline assignment: CDR1 MNHNS and CDR2 SASEGT. The CDR3 is CVSSQGKGFF. The DNA of the CDR3 is TGTGTCAGCAGTCAGGGGAAGGGGTTCTTC.

This clonotype came up many times. The rearrangement joins TRBV4-1 to TRBJ2-2; 8 bases map to TRBD1. V lost 2 bases, J lost 13 bases, and 9 bases stayed unmatched. The germline V gene encodes CDR1 MGHRA and CDR2 YSYEKL. The CDR3 is made up of 14 amino acids. The CDR3 loop is CASSQTPDREVLFF. The DNA of the CDR3 is TGCGCCAGCAGCCAAACCCCGGACAGGGAAGTGCTGTTTTTT.

This clonotype has only a few counts. The rearrangement joins TRBV18 to TRBJ2-2, with no clear D. The CDR3 has 14 residues. Trimming took 4 bases from V and 6 from J, leaving 12 bases between them. Germline CDR1 KGHSH, CDR2 LQKENI. The CDR3 here is CASSQGPRSGELFF. The DNA for the CDR3 is TGTGCCAGCTCACAAGGTCCCCGATCCGGGGAGCTGTTTTTT.